Here is one TCR beta chain with its context. Clones were read by immunoSEQ multiplex PCR, and TCRdb kept only the in-frame ones, dropping some. This sample has approximately 70,000 clones, with 80% to 85% found just once. The source of the sample is a study of OX40 agonist ivuxolimab in advanced cancers. Overall study: The patients got ivuxolimab, which is an agonistic anti-OX40 (CD134) antibody.

The TCR comes from an adult with an advanced solid tumor such as melanoma, head and neck, liver or kidney cancer. The sequencing here drew on CD4+ or CD8+ T cells sorted from blood, taken in a trial of the OX40 agonist ivuxolimab.

This chain's CDR3 is CASSVGSGGRVYGYTF. The CDR3 bases are TGTGCCAGCAGCGTAGGCTCCGGGGGCCGGGTCTATGGCTACACCTTC. The rearrangement links TRBV9 to TRBJ1-2; a weak D match, TRBD1 (6 bases). Trimming pared 0 bases from V and 4 bases from J, leaving 16 bases between. CDR3 length equals 16 residues. The germline gives CDR1 SGDLS, CDR2 YYNGEE.